The present TCR beta chain was sequenced within a study of shared clonotypes between healthy human individuals (dated by TCRdb to the early 2020s). Regarding the complete study: Two women and a few men aged 18 to 49 years were included in the cohort. For each donor, CD4 naive and CD4 memory were each given three plates, CD8 naive was given two plates, and CD8 memory was given one plate. Libraries were prepared and TCR repertoires were sequenced by different laboratories using diverse techniques, in order to increase sequencing depth and limit assay-specific biases. The study deeply sequenced blood TCR repertoires of about 5 healthy adults to estimate repertoire size and the extent of clonotype sharing between individuals. Each donor's leukapheresis produced roughly between roughly 0.9 and 8.9 billion PBMCs. Paper-wide results and their limitations: Clonotypes shared by all four sorted-subset donors showed higher generation probabilities than non-shared clonotypes. The genetic and exposure-history diversity represented was limited by the small number of donors. Only blood was sampled, and tissue TCR repertoires likely differ from those in blood. Even with the large sequencing depth, rarefaction of the sorted-subset datasets indicated that sequencing was incomplete. Based on pairwise subsampling, the degree of clonotype sharing among donors was expected to be affected by sequencing depth. Across a few donors, approximately 5% of naive CD4, approximately 3.5% of naive CD8, 2.3% of memory CD4, and 0.3% to 0.45% of memory CD8 clonotypes were shared. Naive subsets generally had larger estimated clonotype richness than memory subsets did.

The donors were healthy, HIV-negative adults with no recently reported acute infections or vaccinations. Every donor was a Caucasian adult living in Nashville, Tennessee, USA. CD4+ T cells were enriched by magnetic negative selection; naive cells were then positively selected on CD45RA, and the negative fraction formed the memory subset. Blood was obtained by leukapheresis, after which PBMCs were separated by Ficoll-Histopaque density gradient centrifugation and cryopreserved in liquid nitrogen vapor phase. Analytical flow cytometry was used to check the purity and quantity of each magnetically sorted T cell population. Genomic DNA was isolated from every sorted fraction and measured by UV absorbance on a Nanodrop 2000c. V and J lose 1 base and 4 bases, and a span of 11 bases separates them. From the cysteine through the phenylalanine, the CDR3 covers 15 amino acids. Only CDR3 DNA remains: 45 bases, in frame from the first base. Taken from the germline V gene, the CDR1 and CDR2 loops are SGHRS and YFSETQ.

Using the deep immunoSEQ assay, TCR CDR3 regions were amplified from genomic DNA by multiplex PCR. Genomic DNA extracted from each cell subset was distributed evenly over all wells of several immunoSEQ 96-well plates, and each plate served as one replicate. For sorted subsets, each replicate PCR was loaded with about 0.2 ug genomic DNA, equivalent to 30,000 to 35,000 T cell genomes. Purified libraries were quantified with a Qubit 3.0 fluorometer, sized on a Bioanalyzer 2100, and re-quantified with the KAPA Library Quantification kit. A separate single-read 150-cycle Illumina NextSeq 550 flow cell was used to sequence each immunoSEQ 96-well plate. Processing in the source paper ran as follows. Because the immunoSEQ output included only junctional sequences and no quality scores, the filtering could not be the same as the filtering used for full-length reads. To assign V/J genes and CDR3, sequences were annotated against IMGT germline references using PyIR, a Python wrapper for IgBLAST v1.9. Reads were removed for weak V/J assignments (E-value above 1e-6), missing CDR3, stop codons, out-of-frame junctions, or ambiguous translated residues. V3J clonotypes were defined by identical inferred V gene, J gene, and CDR3 amino acid sequence. Percentage overlap between repertoires was calculated by dividing the number of shared unique clonotypes by the size of the smaller repertoire. RTK rarefaction, the Chao1 estimator, and Recon v2.1 estimates of unobserved clonotypes were used to assess repertoire richness. Generation probabilities were computed with OLGA for all TCRbeta clonotypes obtained by the gDNA method from four donors. TCRdb limited this immuneACCESS table to in-frame rearrangements with V and J called. A share of clones is missing; checked studies link under half to unresolved V genes, and the rest is unexplained. Clone size and the V and J calls come from that table; the DNA yielded D and trimming. Recorded for this sample are around 200,000 clones; about 93% of them occurred a single time. Around 0.067% of the sample is held by the ten biggest clonotypes.

As to this clone: Its target antigen remains unknown. Base qualities were left out, and no much larger clone turns up one base away.

The sequenced material came from naive CD4+ T cells sorted from blood. The cell subset or site label of this sample denotes: CD45RA+ positively selected. This sequence uses TRBV5-1 and TRBJ2-2; a tentative D match to TRBD1 spans 6 bases. The sequence came from a woman aged 25-40 years in good health. The CDR3 region has the sequence CASSLNRAGTGELFF. In nucleotides, the sequence is TGCGCCAGCAGCTTGAACAGGGCAGGCACCGGGGAGCTGTTTTTT.